This passage covers 3 T cell receptor beta chains from one sample sequenced in a study of cytomegalovirus exposure and HLA in healthy donors. A multiplex PCR was run with 60 Vbeta primers and 13 Jbeta primers. Produced via immunoSEQ multiplex PCR; TCRdb's table is partial and in-frame only. Of roughly 130,000 clones detected, around 70% appear once; the ten largest clones hold more than 2%. Input material: PBMCs. The receptors here all came from a woman in her 40s in good health and CMV-seropositive.

This sequence joins TRBV19 and TRBJ2-7; possible D gene TRBD1, 6 bases. The V gene's germline CDR1 is LNHDA and CDR2 SQIVND (reference sequence). The CDR3 loop spans 14 amino acids. V shed 7 bases and J shed 1 base, with 14 bases lying between them. The CDR3 DNA is TGTGCCAGTAAAGTCGTACAGGGATCCTACGAGCAGTACTTC. Protein: CASKVVQGSYEQYF.

V and J are TRBV29-1 and TRBJ2-5; 11 bases are a match to TRBD1. The J call is in doubt because the DNA end fits TRBJ2-7 better. This CDR3 region has 15 residues. From germline, CDR1 is SQVTM and CDR2 ANQGSEA. Here the CDR3 DNA reads TGCAGCGTTGTAAAAGACGGGACAGGGGGCTACGAGCAGTACTTC. Encoded protein: CSVVKDGTGGYEQYF.

The chain combines TRBV18 with TRBJ1-3; D gene ambiguous. Germline values: CDR1 KGHSH, CDR2 LQKENI. The CDR3 has 15 amino acids. V was shortened by 0 bases and J by 0 bases, with 6 bases between the two germline ends. CDR3 in DNA: TGTGCCAGCTCACCACCCGGGTCCTCTGGAAACACCATATATTTT. Residues: CASSPPGSSGNTIYF.